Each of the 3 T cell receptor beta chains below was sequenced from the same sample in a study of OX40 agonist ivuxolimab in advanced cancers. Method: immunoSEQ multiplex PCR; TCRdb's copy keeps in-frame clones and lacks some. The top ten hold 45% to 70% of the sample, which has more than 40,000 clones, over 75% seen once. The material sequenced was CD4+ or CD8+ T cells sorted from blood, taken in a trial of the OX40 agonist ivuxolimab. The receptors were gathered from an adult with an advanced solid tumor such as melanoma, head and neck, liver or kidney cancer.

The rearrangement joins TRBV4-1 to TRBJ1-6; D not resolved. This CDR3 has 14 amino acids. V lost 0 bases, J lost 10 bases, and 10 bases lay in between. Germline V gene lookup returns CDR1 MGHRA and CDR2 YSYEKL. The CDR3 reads CASSQDSGDSPLHF. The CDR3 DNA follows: TGCGCCAGCAGCCAAGATAGTGGAGACTCACCCCTCCACTTT.

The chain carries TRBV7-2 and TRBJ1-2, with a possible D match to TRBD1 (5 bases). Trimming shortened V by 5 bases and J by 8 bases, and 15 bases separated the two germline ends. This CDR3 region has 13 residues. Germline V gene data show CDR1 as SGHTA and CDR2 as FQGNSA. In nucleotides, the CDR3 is TGTGCCAGCAGCCCCGCGCAGGGCTCCGGCTACACCTTC. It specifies CASSPAQGSGYTF.

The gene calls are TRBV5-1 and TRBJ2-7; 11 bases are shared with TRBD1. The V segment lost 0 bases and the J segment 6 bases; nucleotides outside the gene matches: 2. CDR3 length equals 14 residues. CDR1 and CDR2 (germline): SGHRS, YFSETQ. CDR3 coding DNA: TGCGCCAGCAGCTTGGGGACAGGGGGCTTCGAGCAGTACTTC. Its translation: CASSLGTGGFEQYF.